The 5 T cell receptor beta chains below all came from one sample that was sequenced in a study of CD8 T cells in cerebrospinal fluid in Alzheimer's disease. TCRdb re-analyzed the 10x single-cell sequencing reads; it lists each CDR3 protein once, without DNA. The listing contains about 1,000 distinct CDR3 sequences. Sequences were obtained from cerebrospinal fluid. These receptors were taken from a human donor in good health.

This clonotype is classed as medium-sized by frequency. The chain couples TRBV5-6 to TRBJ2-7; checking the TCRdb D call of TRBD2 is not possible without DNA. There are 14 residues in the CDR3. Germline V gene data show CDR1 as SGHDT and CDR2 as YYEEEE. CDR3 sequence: CASSLPGLAAGQYF.

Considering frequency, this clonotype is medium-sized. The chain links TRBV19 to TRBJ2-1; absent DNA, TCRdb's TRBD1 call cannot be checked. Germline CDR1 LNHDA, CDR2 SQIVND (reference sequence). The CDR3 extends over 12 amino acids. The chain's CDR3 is CASRERDREQFF.

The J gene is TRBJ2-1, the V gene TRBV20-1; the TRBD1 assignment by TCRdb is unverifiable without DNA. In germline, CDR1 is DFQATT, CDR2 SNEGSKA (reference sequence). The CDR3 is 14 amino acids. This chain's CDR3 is CSARASRGNNEQFF.

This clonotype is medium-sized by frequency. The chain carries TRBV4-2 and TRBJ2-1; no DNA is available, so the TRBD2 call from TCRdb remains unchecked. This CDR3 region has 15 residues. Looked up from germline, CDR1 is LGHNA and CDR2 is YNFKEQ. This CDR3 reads CASSQPDSGLNEQFF.

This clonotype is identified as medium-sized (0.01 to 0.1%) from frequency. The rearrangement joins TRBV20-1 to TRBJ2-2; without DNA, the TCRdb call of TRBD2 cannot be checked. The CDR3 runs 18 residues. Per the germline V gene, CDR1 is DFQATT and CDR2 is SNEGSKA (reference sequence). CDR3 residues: CSATQPGLAGLHTGELFF.